Shown below are 30 T cell receptor beta chains from a single sample sequenced in a study of response to subunit inactivated influenza vaccine. Each CDR3 protein is one row after TCRdb ran MiXCR on the RT-PCR reads. The sample records more than 550,000 distinct CDR3 sequences, over 9.5% being singletons. The specimen was PBMCs from blood, collected on the day of vaccination. The receptors stem from a man aged 50 to 60 who received an inactivated influenza vaccine.

This clonotype was detected ten times or more. The chain links TRBV12-3 or TRBV12-4 to TRBJ1-5, with D unresolved. Trimming removed 3 bases from V and 5 bases from J, with 11 bases in between. CDR3 length: 14 residues. The CDR3 DNA sequence: TGTGCCAGCAGTTTGCCCGGGGTCTATCAGCCCCAGCATTTT. It translates to CASSLPGVYQPQHF.

This clonotype occurred a few times. V usage is TRBV6-1 and J usage is TRBJ1-2; 7 bases map to TRBD1. V trimming: 10 bases; J trimming: 4 bases; junction bases outside the gene matches: 9. Germline V gene data show CDR1 as MNHNS and CDR2 as SASEGT. The CDR3 loop spans 13 amino acids. The CDR3 region has the DNA TGTGCCACCATCAGGGGGACAGCCTATGGCTACACCTTC. Amino acids: CATIRGTAYGYTF.

This clonotype occurred a few times. The chain joins TRBV10-3 to TRBJ2-1, with D possibly TRBD2 on 7 matching bases. V was trimmed by 3 bases and J by 8 bases, leaving 17 bases between them. The CDR3 extends over 15 amino acids. The germline gives CDR1 ENHRY, CDR2 SYGVKD. The CDR3 region is CAISEMGGGKYEQFF. The CDR3 nucleotides are TGTGCCATCAGTGAAATGGGGGGGGGCAAATATGAGCAGTTCTTC.

This clonotype was seen more than once but under ten times. The chain has TRBV4-2 and TRBJ2-3, with 11 nucleotides matching TRBD2. The CDR3 is made up of 16 amino acids. J lost 5 bases, V lost 1 base, and 5 bases had no gene match. CDR1 is LGHNA, CDR2 YNFKEQ, per germline. CDR3 nucleotides: TGTGCCAGCAGCCAAGGGTCCGGGACTAGCGGAGATACGCAGTATTTT. Protein: CASSQGSGTSGDTQYF.

This clonotype has just one count. The rearrangement uses TRBV10-3 and TRBJ2-1; 9 bases fit TRBD2. The CDR3 extends over 19 amino acids. Germline lookup yields CDR1 ENHRY and CDR2 SYGVKD. With 5 bases clipped from V and 2 bases from J, the junction kept 16 bases outside the gene matches. CDR3 in amino acids: CAISSPGTRGRAAYNEQFF. The CDR3 nucleotides read TGTGCCATCAGTTCACCCGGGACACGCGGGAGGGCCGCCTACAATGAGCAGTTCTTC.

The genes are TRBV12-3 or TRBV12-4 and TRBJ1-5; 7 nucleotides align to TRBD1. V was pared by 3 bases and J by 2 bases, with 16 bases of the junction left unmatched. The CDR3 totals 19 residues. The CDR3 is CASSLVYSRGGLGNQPQHF. CDR3 bases: TGTGCCAGCAGTTTGGTTTATTCGCGAGGGGGCCTGGGCAATCAGCCCCAGCATTTT.

This clonotype was seen many times. This sequence joins TRBV7-2 and TRBJ2-6, with D perhaps TRBD1 or TRBD2 (5 bases each). CDR1 and CDR2 (germline): SGHTA, FQGNSA. CDR3 size: 15 residues. V was trimmed by 5 bases and J by 1 base, leaving 9 bases between them. The CDR3 is CASSTWGSGANVLTF. CDR3 bases: TGTGCCAGCAGCACCTGGGGGTCTGGGGCCAACGTCCTGACTTTC. Complete variable domain (other parts from reference TRBV7-2 and TRBJ2-6): GAGVSQSPSNKVTEKGKDVELRCDPISGHTALYWYRQSLGQGLEFLIYFQGNSAPDKSGLPSDRFSAERTGGSVSTLTIQRTQQEDSAVYLCASSTWGSGANVLTFGAGSRLTVL.

This clonotype was counted between two and nine times. V gene TRBV5-1 combines with J gene TRBJ1-1, with 7 bases matching TRBD1. After removal of 0 bases from V and 10 bases from J, the junction contained 3 bases not matched to a gene. Germline loops: CDR1 SGHRS, CDR2 YFSETQ. The CDR3 consists of 12 residues. CDR3 sequence (DNA): TGCGCCAGCAGCTTGGGACAGGGAATAGCTTTCTTT. As protein: CASSLGQGIAFF.

The table lists this clonotype with a few counts. The rearrangement uses TRBV5-1 and TRBJ2-6; D perhaps matches TRBD2 (6 bases). The CDR3 contains 18 residues. V shed 4 bases and J shed 0 bases, with 17 bases lying between them. Germline-derived CDR1 and CDR2 are SGHRS and YFSETQ. CDR3 protein: CASSVAGTLYSGANVLTF. The DNA of the CDR3 is TGCGCCAGCAGCGTCGCCGGGACTCTCTACTCTGGGGCCAACGTCCTGACTTTC.

The V call is TRBV6-5, the J call TRBJ2-5; a weak D match, TRBD2 (7 bases). Trimming removed 6 bases at V and 4 bases at J, with 18 bases between. The CDR3 is 15 amino acids. CDR1 is MNHEY and CDR2 is SVGAGI in the germline V gene. Here the CDR3 DNA reads TGTGCCAGCAGAACTCGGGGGGCGTCCCCAGAGACCCAGTACTTC. Its protein is CASRTRGASPETQYF.

This clonotype was recorded at least ten times. V gene TRBV7-2 combines with J gene TRBJ2-3, with no clear D. CDR1 SGHTA and CDR2 FQGNSA come from the germline V gene. The CDR3 covers 12 residues. The germline V and J ends were trimmed by 3 bases and 2 bases, with 3 bases remaining between them. The CDR3: CASSFDTDTQYF. CDR3 nucleotides: TGTGCCAGCAGCTTCGACACAGATACGCAGTATTTT.

This rearrangement joins TRBV20-1 to TRBJ2-2; weak D call: TRBD1 (5 bases). The CDR3 is 14 amino acids. The V gene lost 2 bases and the J gene lost 7 bases, with 14 bases spanning the gap. Germline lookup yields CDR1 DFQATT and CDR2 SNEGSKA (reference sequence). CDR3 coding DNA: TGCAGTGCTAGAAGGCGCCAGGGAATCGGGGAGCTGTTTTTT. Translated: CSARRRQGIGELFF.

Here the CDR3 reads CASHGTVDQPQHF. Written as DNA, the CDR3 is TGTGCCAGCCACGGGACAGTCGATCAGCCCCAGCATTTT. The chain employs TRBV6-1 and TRBJ1-5, with TRBD1 matching over 7 bases. The CDR3 sequence is 13 residues long. The germline V gene has CDR1 MNHNS and CDR2 SASEGT. V gave up 8 bases and J gave up 5 bases; unmatched junction bases: 6.

This clonotype has a handful of counts. This chain uses TRBV4-3 with TRBJ2-3, with TRBD1 identical over 7 bases. Trimming cost V 0 bases and J 6 bases; bases outside gene matches: 9. CDR3 size: 16 residues. Germline CDR1 LGHNA, CDR2 YSLEER. CDR3 protein: CASSQERTGIGDTQYF. CDR3 in DNA: TGCGCCAGCAGCCAAGAACGGACAGGTATAGGGGATACGCAGTATTTT.

This clonotype was counted at least ten times. This CDR3 reads CASSPQGFQETQYF. The CDR3 DNA reads as TGTGCCAGCAGCCCCCAGGGTTTCCAAGAGACCCAGTACTTC. The gene calls are TRBV5-5 and TRBJ2-5, with D possibly being TRBD1 (5 bases). V lost 4 bases, J lost 1 base, and 11 bases lay in between. This CDR3 contains 14 residues. Germline V gives CDR1 SGHKS, CDR2 YYEKEE (reference sequence). Looking up the rest from reference TRBV5-5 and TRBJ2-5 gives the full variable domain: DAGVTQSPTHLIKTRGQQVTLRCSPISGHKSVSWYQQVLGQGPQFIFQYYEKEERGRGNFPDRFSARQFPNYSSELNVNALLLGDSALYLCASSPQGFQETQYFGPGTRLLVL.

This clonotype was found a few times. The gene calls are TRBV5-5 and TRBJ1-1; D unclear. The CDR3 length is 13 residues. Germline CDR1 SGHKS, CDR2 YYEKEE (reference sequence). V dropped 5 bases and J dropped 8 bases, with 16 bases sitting between them. CDR3 sequence (DNA): TGTGCCAGCAGTTTTGGACCGATAACAGAAGCTTTCTTT. Its protein is CASSFGPITEAFF.

Only a few counts were recorded for this clonotype. V usage is TRBV15 and J usage is TRBJ2-1; D may be TRBD2 (5 bases). The length of the CDR3 is 13 residues. Between the trimmed V and J ends, which lost 0 bases and 9 bases, there was a span of 9 bases. Germline V gives CDR1 LNHNV, CDR2 YYDKDF (reference sequence). The CDR3 spells CATSRELAAEQFF. CDR3 coding DNA: TGTGCCACCAGCAGAGAGCTAGCTGCTGAGCAGTTCTTC.

The rearrangement uses TRBV9 and TRBJ2-2; perhaps TRBD1 as D (5 bases). V lost 4 bases, J lost 6 bases, and 13 bases lay in between. The CDR3 sequence is 14 residues long. Looked up from germline, CDR1 is SGDLS and CDR2 is YYNGEE. CDR3 DNA sequence: TGTGCCAGCAGCCCCGGACAAGCGTCCGGGGAGCTGTTTTTT. Amino acid sequence: CASSPGQASGELFF.

This clonotype showed up many times. The V call is TRBV6-2 or TRBV6-3, the J call TRBJ2-5; no definite D call. In germline, CDR1 is MNHEY, CDR2 SVGEGT. Trimming stripped 2 bases from V and 5 bases from J, with 6 bases between. The CDR3 spans 12 residues. The CDR3 region has the DNA TGTGCCAGCAGTTACGACCGGGAGACCCAGTACTTC. Encoded protein: CASSYDRETQYF.

The genes are TRBV5-6 and TRBJ2-7, with D possibly matching TRBD2 (6 bases). V lost 4 bases and J lost 4, with 15 bases in between. CDR1 and CDR2 from the germline V gene are SGHDT and YYEEEE. This CDR3 is built from 14 residues. CDR3 in amino acids: CASSHTSSIYEQYF. The CDR3 DNA follows: TGTGCCAGCAGCCATACTAGCTCGATTTACGAGCAGTACTTC. Using reference TRBV5-6 and TRBJ2-7 for the parts outside the CDR3, the full variable domain is DAGVTQSPTHLIKTRGQQVTLRCSPKSGHDTVSWYQQALGQGPQFIFQYYEEEERQRGNFPDRFSGHQFPNYSSELNVNALLLGDSALYLCASSHTSSIYEQYFGPGTRLTVT.

In this sample, this clonotype turned up a few times. The gene calls are TRBV7-9 and TRBJ1-1, with D possibly TRBD1 on 5 matching bases. The CDR3 contains 16 residues. CDR1 is SEHNR and CDR2 is FQNEAQ in the germline V gene (reference sequence). Trimming took off 0 bases at V and 4 bases at J, with 15 bases between the two ends. The CDR3, as DNA: TGTGCCAGCAGCTTAGCTGTCTCGTTTCAGGGCACTGAAGCTTTCTTT. Translation gives CASSLAVSFQGTEAFF.

This clonotype was counted between two and nine times. This chain links TRBV5-6 with TRBJ2-7; 9 nucleotides align to TRBD2. Germline trimming cut 1 base from V and 3 bases from J; bases unmatched to any gene: 5. Germline V gives CDR1 SGHDT, CDR2 YYEEEE. The CDR3 extends over 15 amino acids. CDR3 sequence (DNA): TGTGCCAGCAGCTTGAGCGGGGGGACTCACTACGAGCAGTACTTC. Its protein product is CASSLSGGTHYEQYF.

At least ten counts were recorded for this clonotype. The chain couples TRBV6-5 to TRBJ2-7; 7 positions agree with TRBD2. Germline V CDR1 and CDR2: MNHEY, SVGAGI. The CDR3 sequence is 15 residues long. The V gene end was trimmed by 0 bases and the J gene end by 5 bases; junction bases not matched to a gene: 7. In nucleotides, the CDR3 is TGTGCCAGCAGTTACTCGTTTTGGGAGGGGAACGAGCAGTACTTC. As protein: CASSYSFWEGNEQYF.

The V gene is TRBV9, the J gene TRBJ1-2; a possible D gene is TRBD1 (5 bases). V lost 4 bases to trimming and J lost 7 bases, with 20 bases between them. Germline V gene data show CDR1 as SGDLS and CDR2 as YYNGEE. The CDR3 is made up of 15 amino acids. The CDR3 nucleotides are TGTGCCAGCAGCCCCGCGGGGGGAAAGTTGGGTGGCTACACCTTC. It codes for CASSPAGGKLGGYTF.

This clonotype was counted only a few times. The V and J genes are TRBV28 and TRBJ2-1, with 9 nucleotides matching TRBD2. Germline V CDR1 and CDR2: MDHEN, SYDVKM. The length of the CDR3 is 15 residues. V trimming: 2 bases; J trimming: 4 bases; junction bases outside the gene matches: 3. The CDR3 here is CASSLERGEYNEQFF. DNA of the CDR3: TGTGCCAGCAGTTTAGAGCGGGGGGAGTACAATGAGCAGTTCTTC.

In its sample, this clonotype was seen many times. This chain joins TRBV10-2 and TRBJ2-1; 12 positions match TRBD2. V gave up 0 bases and J gave up 4 bases; unmatched junction bases: 10. The CDR3 sequence is 19 residues long. CDR1 WSHSY and CDR2 SAAADI come from the germline V gene. The CDR3: CASSESGRTSGINYNEQFF. CDR3 bases: TGCGCCAGCAGTGAGTCGGGGAGGACTAGCGGGATTAATTACAATGAGCAGTTCTTC.

This clonotype has more than one count but fewer than ten. The J gene is TRBJ2-3, the V gene TRBV9; D is ambiguous. Germline assignment: CDR1 SGDLS and CDR2 YYNGEE. This CDR3 contains 17 residues. The ends were cut back, 0 bases at V and 2 bases at J, with 16 bases in the middle. The CDR3 protein is CASSVGYSSTITDTQYF. The CDR3 nucleotides are TGTGCCAGCAGCGTAGGGTACAGCAGTACGATCACAGATACGCAGTATTTT. Together with reference TRBV9 and TRBJ2-3, the CDR3 gives the full variable domain: DSGVTQTPKHLITATGQRVTLRCSPRSGDLSVYWYQQSLDQGLQFLIQYYNGEERAKGNILERFSAQQFPDLHSELNLSSLELGDSALYFCASSVGYSSTITDTQYFGPGTRLTVL.

This clonotype was detected a few times. The CDR3 protein is CASSLEPGARETQYF. CDR3 bases: TGCGCCAGCAGCTTGGAACCAGGGGCAAGAGAGACCCAGTACTTC. V gene TRBV5-1 combines with J gene TRBJ2-5; tentatively, D is TRBD1 (6 bases). V was cut by 0 bases and J by 4 bases, with 13 bases left in between. The CDR3 runs to 15 residues. Germline-derived CDR1 and CDR2 are SGHRS and YFSETQ.

Many counts were recorded for this clonotype. The gene calls are TRBV24-1 and TRBJ2-1, with D possibly being TRBD1 (6 bases). V lost 4 bases and J 10 bases, leaving 10 bases between the germline ends. Germline loops: CDR1 KGHDR, CDR2 SFDVKD. The CDR3 is 12 amino acids. In DNA form, the CDR3 reads TGTGCCACCAGTGACATGACAGGAGAGCAGTTCTTC. It codes for CATSDMTGEQFF.

V and J are TRBV18 and TRBJ1-1; D ambiguous. From germline, CDR1 is KGHSH and CDR2 LQKENI. Trimming removed 2 bases from V and 1 base from J, with 5 bases in between. The CDR3 totals 13 residues. The CDR3: CASSPSKNTEAFF. The CDR3 region has the DNA TGTGCCAGCTCACCATCCAAGAACACTGAAGCTTTCTTT.